Presented here are 17 T cell receptor beta chains from one specimen sequenced in a study of spatial heterogeneity in lung cancer. From the 5' RACE reads, TCRdb called clonotypes with MiXCR, one entry per CDR3 protein. The sample has 40,000 or so distinct CDR3 sequences, about 5% seen once; the top ten hold roughly 25%. Time point meaning: sample taken at primary tumor resection. The sample in question was PBMCs, obtained at surgery. Source of these receptors: a female donor with early-stage non-small cell lung cancer.

This clonotype was seen ten or more times. This chain links TRBV18 with TRBJ1-2; D uncertain. The CDR3 sequence is 14 residues long. Germline V gene data show CDR1 as KGHSH and CDR2 as LQKENI. The ends were cut back, 1 base at V and 1 base at J, with 7 bases in the middle. CDR3 sequence reads: CASSPQESNYGYTF. The CDR3 DNA reads as TGTGCCAGCTCACCACAAGAGAGTAACTATGGCTACACCTTC. Supplemented by reference TRBV18 and TRBJ1-2, the full variable domain reads NAGVMQNPRHLVRRRGQEARLRCSPMKGHSHVYWYRQLPEEGLKFMVYLQKENIIDESGMPKERFSAEFPKEGPSILRIQQVVRGDSAAYFCASSPQESNYGYTFGSGTRLTVV.

This clonotype has ten or more counts. The chain has TRBV6-7 and TRBJ2-2, with D uncertain. TRBV6-7 is designated an ORF whose function remains uncertain. The CDR3 contains 16 residues. Trimming took off 1 base at V and 5 bases at J, with 14 bases between the two ends. In nucleotides, the CDR3 is TGTGCCAGCAGTTACTTGGGCTCGGTGGTAACCGGGGAGCTGTTTTTT. Amino acids: CASSYLGSVVTGELFF.

The chain combines TRBV9 with TRBJ2-3; D is unresolved. Germline assignment: CDR1 SGDLS and CDR2 YYNGEE. The CDR3 contains 11 residues. V was trimmed by 5 bases and J by 2 bases, leaving 3 bases between them. The CDR3 loop reads CASRDTDTQYF. The CDR3 nucleotides are TGTGCCAGCAGAGACACAGATACGCAGTATTTT.

This clonotype was detected a few times. The rearrangement joins TRBV6-6 to TRBJ1-6; a weak D match, TRBD1 (5 bases). Germline CDR1 is MNHNY and CDR2 is SVGAGI (reference sequence). The germline V and J ends were trimmed by 5 bases and 7 bases, with 15 bases remaining between them. The CDR3 spans 15 residues. For the CDR3, the DNA is TGTGCCAGCAGTCGAGGGGCAGTCTCAAATTCACCCCTCCACTTT. It specifies CASSRGAVSNSPLHF.

In this sample, this clonotype turned up many times. The chain employs TRBV6-2 or TRBV6-3 and TRBJ2-7, with D uncertain. The CDR3 is made up of 12 amino acids. Trimming shortened V by 2 bases and J by 9 bases, and 11 bases separated the two germline ends. Germline lookup yields CDR1 MNHEY and CDR2 SVGEGT. CDR3 coding DNA: TGTGCCAGCAGTTACCCCACCCCAGTGCAGTACTTC. Protein product: CASSYPTPVQYF.

This clonotype was counted ten times or more. The V gene is TRBV28, the J gene TRBJ1-5, with D perhaps TRBD1 (6 bases). This CDR3 comprises 15 residues. Germline loops: CDR1 MDHEN, CDR2 SYDVKM. V lost 7 bases and J 0 bases, leaving 13 bases between the germline ends. The CDR3 sequence: CASNQQGLSNQPQHF. CDR3 DNA: TGTGCCAGCAACCAGCAGGGGCTTAGCAATCAGCCCCAGCATTTT. Looking up the rest from reference TRBV28 and TRBJ1-5 gives the full variable domain: DVKVTQSSRYLVKRTGEKVFLECVQDMDHENMFWYRQDPGLGLRLIYFSYDVKMKEKGDIPEGYSVSREKKERFSLILESASTNQTSMYLCASNQQGLSNQPQHFGDGTRLSIL.

In this sample, this clonotype turned up many times. This chain joins TRBV7-2 and TRBJ2-3; a weak D match, TRBD2 (7 bases). The CDR3 spans 13 residues. Trimming cost V 4 bases and J 8 bases, with 13 bases left between them. Per the germline V gene, CDR1 is SGHTA and CDR2 is FQGNSA. The CDR3 bases are TGTGCCAGCAGCTGGGGGGGGGCTGGTACGCAGTATTTT. It specifies CASSWGGAGTQYF.

Concerning this clonotype: A much larger clone lies a single base off, so this may be a read error. The gene calls are TRBV5-1 and TRBJ2-3; possibly TRBD2 for D (7 bases). Germline V gene data show CDR1 as SGHRS and CDR2 as YFSETQ. The CDR3 spans 14 residues. The CDR3 DNA reads TGCGCCAGCAGCTTGTCGGCGGGGGCAGATACGCAGTGTTTT. This gives the protein CASSLSAGADTQCF.

In this sample, this clonotype is medium-sized. The chain links TRBV29-1 to TRBJ2-7, with 7 bases matching TRBD2. CDR1 is SQVTM and CDR2 is ANQGSEA in the germline V gene. The CDR3 contains 14 residues. J lost 6 bases, V lost 5 bases, and 13 bases had no gene match. In DNA form, the CDR3 reads TGCAGCGTTCTGTCGTCCGGGGGGAGGGCCGAGCAGTACTTC. Its translation: CSVLSSGGRAEQYF.

This clonotype was observed many times. The chain combines TRBV4-1 with TRBJ2-1; no clear D. From germline, CDR1 is MGHRA and CDR2 YSYEKL. Between the trimmed V and J ends, which lost 3 bases and 0 bases, there was a span of 12 bases. This CDR3 has 16 residues. CDR3 amino acids: CASSQLDILSYNEQFF. The CDR3 DNA follows: TGCGCCAGCAGCCAGCTCGATATCCTCTCCTACAATGAGCAGTTCTTC.

This clonotype has at least ten counts. The gene calls are TRBV18 and TRBJ1-4; maybe TRBD1 (6 bases). The germline V gene has CDR1 KGHSH and CDR2 LQKENI. CDR3 size: 14 residues. With 8 bases removed from V and 5 bases from J, the gap between germline ends came to 15 bases. The CDR3 nucleotides read TGTGCCAGCGCCATAGGCGGACAGAATGAAAAACTGTTTTTT. This gives the protein CASAIGGQNEKLFF.

This clonotype has a count of ten or more. The CDR3: CASSSRNAEQFF. The CDR3, as DNA: TGTGCCAGCAGTTCCCGGAACGCTGAGCAGTTCTTC. This chain connects TRBV6-5 to TRBJ2-1; D gene uncertain. This CDR3 spans 12 amino acids. V lost 4 bases, J lost 9 bases, and 10 bases lay in between. The germline CDR1 and CDR2 sequences are MNHEY and SVGAGI.

A few counts support this clonotype. This chain links TRBV12-5 with TRBJ2-3; 7 nucleotides align to TRBD2. V lost 9 bases to trimming and J lost 0 bases; unmatched junction nucleotides: 0. Germline lookup yields CDR1 LGHNT and CDR2 FRNRAP. The CDR3 is 12 amino acids. The CDR3, as DNA: TGTGCTAGCGGGGGGAGCACAGATACGCAGTATTTT. Translation: CASGGSTDTQYF.

A few counts support this clonotype. This sequence joins TRBV6-2 or TRBV6-3 and TRBJ2-4; D remains ambiguous. This CDR3 spans 15 amino acids. Germline assignment: CDR1 MNHEY and CDR2 SVGEGT. V was pared by 2 bases and J by 0 bases, with 8 bases between. CDR3 nucleotides: TGTGCCAGCAGTTACGGGGTCGAAGCCAAAAACATTCAGTACTTC. Protein product: CASSYGVEAKNIQYF.

This clonotype appeared many times. The chain recombines TRBV7-2 with TRBJ2-5, with a tentative D call TRBD1 (5 bases). This CDR3 contains 13 residues. Trimming took 5 bases from V and 7 from J, leaving 14 bases between them. CDR1 SGHTA and CDR2 FQGNSA come from the germline V gene. This CDR3 is CASSPDKAWTQYF. The CDR3 DNA is TGTGCCAGCAGCCCGGACAAGGCTTGGACCCAGTACTTC.

The gene calls are TRBV7-2 and TRBJ2-2; D not certain. The germline V gene has CDR1 SGHTA and CDR2 FQGNSA. The CDR3 spans 14 residues. V was trimmed by 5 bases and J by 4 bases, leaving 11 bases between them. The CDR3 DNA reads TGTGCCAGCAGCCCCCTCAAAACCACCGGGGAGCTGTTTTTT. Translated, it gives CASSPLKTTGELFF.

This clonotype was counted between two and nine times. The DNA of the CDR3 is TGCGCCAGCAGCTTGGGGGATACCGGGACTAGGATATCGAATGAGCAGTTCTTC. This encodes CASSLGDTGTRISNEQFF. The chain uses TRBV5-1 and TRBJ2-1; 8 nucleotides align to TRBD2. The length of the CDR3 is 18 residues. From germline, CDR1 is SGHRS and CDR2 YFSETQ. V lost 0 bases, J lost 7 bases, and 15 bases stayed unmatched. Full variable domain (rest looked up from reference TRBV5-1 and TRBJ2-1): KAGVTQTPRYLIKTRGQQVTLSCSPISGHRSVSWYQQTPGQGLQFLFEYFSETQRNKGNFPGRFSGRQFSNSRSEMNVSTLELGDSALYLCASSLGDTGTRISNEQFFGPGTRLTVL.